This T cell receptor beta chain was documented in a study of blood T cell repertoires in COVID-19. For the study at large: COVID-19 samples from acute and convalescent phases originated in the United States, Italy and Spain.

Germline lookup yields CDR1 MNHEY and CDR2 SVGAGI. The V end lost 8 bases, the J end lost 1 base, and 17 bases lay between the germline ends. CDR3 length: 15 amino acids. As processed by the authors: Amplification of reference gene primers provided the estimated nucleated cell counts. Clones were sequenced by immunoSEQ multiplex PCR, and TCRdb holds only the in-frame ones, with some missing. V, J and clone size are those of that table, while D and trimming were read from the DNA. The data show approximately 69,000 clones, 60% to 85% seen once. The sequence came from a man in his 60s with acute or convalescent COVID-19. Material: peripheral blood. The chain combines TRBV6-5 with TRBJ1-1; D remains unclear. The chain's CDR3 is CASSKDRGRNTEAFF. Here the CDR3 DNA reads TGTGCCAGCTCAAAGGACCGGGGTAGGAACACTGAAGCTTTCTTT.